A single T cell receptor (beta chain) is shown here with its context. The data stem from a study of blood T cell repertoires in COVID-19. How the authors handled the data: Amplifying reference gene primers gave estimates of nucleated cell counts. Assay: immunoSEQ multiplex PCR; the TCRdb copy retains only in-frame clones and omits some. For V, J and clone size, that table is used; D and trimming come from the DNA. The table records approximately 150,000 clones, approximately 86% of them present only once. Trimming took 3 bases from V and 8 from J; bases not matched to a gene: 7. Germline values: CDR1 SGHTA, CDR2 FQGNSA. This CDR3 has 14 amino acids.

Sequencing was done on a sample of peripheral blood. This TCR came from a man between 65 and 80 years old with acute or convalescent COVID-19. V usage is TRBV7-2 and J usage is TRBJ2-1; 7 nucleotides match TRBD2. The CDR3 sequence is CASSLAGVLDEQFF. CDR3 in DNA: TGTGCCAGCAGCTTGGCGGGAGTGTTGGATGAGCAGTTCTTC.